The 19 T cell receptor beta chains in this list originate from one sample, sequenced in a study of CD4 T cells in relation to SARS-CoV-2 and coronaviruses. Repertoires were generated with immunoSEQ multiplex PCR, while TCRdb's copy carries only in-frame clones and drops some. The data contain fewer than 14,000 clones, about 79% of them seen just once; the ten biggest clones take up less than 30%. CD4+ T cells from unexposed donors were obtained before the COVID-19 pandemic (2011-2018). Isolation of CD4+ T cells took place after nine to ten days in culture. These receptors' targets are unknown. The specimen was CD4+ T cells from PBMCs, cultured in vitro. These TCRs come from a human donor in good health.

This clone has a handful of counts. This chain joins TRBV10-3 and TRBJ2-7; D ambiguous. The V and J ends lost 9 bases and 7 bases respectively, with 22 bases between them. CDR1 ENHRY and CDR2 SYGVKD come from the germline V gene. CDR3 length: 14 amino acids. The CDR3 DNA reads as TGTGCCATTACCGAAGAGGCACATGAGGAAGAGCAGTACTTC. Its translation: CAITEEAHEEEQYF.

V usage is TRBV28 and J usage is TRBJ1-4; D remains ambiguous. The germline V gene has CDR1 MDHEN and CDR2 SYDVKM. This CDR3 is 12 amino acids long. V was pared by 2 bases and J by 8 bases, with 6 bases between. The CDR3 spells CASSLPGEKLFF. DNA of the CDR3: TGTGCCAGCAGTTTACCCGGGGAAAAACTGTTTTTT.

The chain has TRBV4-1 and TRBJ2-7; 11 bases are a match to TRBD2. Trimming at V came to 1 base and at J to 3 bases, leaving 2 bases not matched to a gene. The CDR3 consists of 15 residues. Germline-derived CDR1 and CDR2 are MGHRA and YSYEKL. DNA for the CDR3: TGCGCCAGCAGCCAAGGTAGCGGGAGGGACTACGAGCAGTACTTC. This translates into CASSQGSGRDYEQYF.

The rearrangement joins TRBV19 to TRBJ2-3; D call uncertain. The V end lost 4 bases, the J end lost 3 bases, and 14 bases lay between the germline ends. Germline V gene data show CDR1 as LNHDA and CDR2 as SQIVND (reference sequence). This CDR3 has 15 amino acids. DNA of the CDR3: TGTGCCAGTAGTAGAGGCGTACCCCCTACAGATACGCAGTATTTT. It encodes CASSRGVPPTDTQYF.

The V and J genes are TRBV7-8 and TRBJ2-7, with D uncertain. CDR1 SGHVS and CDR2 FQNEAQ come from the germline V gene. The CDR3 runs 11 residues. V lost 0 bases and J 5 bases, leaving 2 bases between the germline ends. CDR3: CASSLAHEQYF. CDR3 in DNA: TGTGCCAGCAGCTTAGCCCACGAGCAGTACTTC.

This CDR3 reads CAVDRVNSPLHF. CDR3 in DNA: TGTGCCGTTGACAGAGTAAATTCACCCCTCCACTTT. This chain connects TRBV30 to TRBJ1-6, with D possibly TRBD1 on 5 matching bases. CDR3 length: 12 amino acids. CDR1 and CDR2 (germline): GTSNPN, SVGIG (reference sequence). Between the trimmed V and J ends, which lost 8 bases and 7 bases, there was a span of 12 bases.

The V and J genes are TRBV30 and TRBJ2-3; D gene ambiguous. Germline V lookup: CDR1 GTSNPN, CDR2 SVGIG (reference sequence). Trimming took off 3 bases at V and 5 bases at J, with 9 bases between the two ends. This CDR3 has 12 residues. As DNA, the CDR3 is TGTGCCTGGAGGATAAACAGAGATACGCAGTATTTT. It yields the protein CAWRINRDTQYF.

This chain connects TRBV5-4 to TRBJ2-4; unclear D gene. CDR1 and CDR2 (germline): SGHNT, YYREEE (reference sequence). The CDR3 is 14 amino acids. With 4 bases removed from V and 0 bases from J, the gap between germline ends came to 8 bases. The CDR3 loop reads CASSQERAKNIQYF. CDR3 DNA: TGTGCCAGCAGCCAAGAGAGAGCCAAAAACATTCAGTACTTC.

The rearrangement joins TRBV27 to TRBJ1-5; the match to TRBD1 covers 8 bases. The CDR3 consists of 16 residues. Losses at the gene ends were 4 bases for V and 2 bases for J; bases not matched to a gene: 7. CDR1 and CDR2 from the germline V gene are MNHEY and SMNVEV (reference sequence). The chain's CDR3 is CASSSNPGQGNQPQHF. The CDR3 coding sequence is TGTGCCAGCAGTTCCAATCCGGGACAGGGCAATCAGCCCCAGCATTTT.

The rearrangement joins TRBV9 to TRBJ2-1, with D perhaps matching TRBD2 (5 bases). This CDR3 region has 15 residues. Germline CDR1 and CDR2: SGDLS and YYNGEE. Trimming left V 2 bases short and J 0 bases short, with 9 bases between. The CDR3 sequence is CASSVRTASYNEQFF. In DNA, the CDR3 is TGTGCCAGCAGCGTTAGGACTGCCTCCTACAATGAGCAGTTCTTC.

J is TRBJ2-3 and V is TRBV5-1; the D call may be TRBD1 or TRBD2 (5 bases each). CDR1 is SGHRS and CDR2 is YFSETQ in the germline V gene. CDR3 length: 16 residues. Trimming stripped 4 bases from V and 2 bases from J, with 17 bases between. The CDR3 nucleotides read TGCGCCAGCAGCGGGGAAGGGACGCCTCCCACAGATACGCAGTATTTT. Translation gives CASSGEGTPPTDTQYF.

The J gene is TRBJ2-2, the V gene TRBV7-3; possible D gene TRBD1, 5 bases. This CDR3 is built from 13 residues. Germline V gene lookup returns CDR1 SGHTA and CDR2 FQGTGA. The germline V and J ends were trimmed by 6 bases and 5 bases, with 10 bases remaining between them. The CDR3: CASRGQETGELFF. CDR3 in DNA: TGTGCCAGCAGGGGGCAGGAGACCGGGGAGCTGTTTTTT.

The rearrangement links TRBV6-6 to TRBJ1-5, with 8 bases that match TRBD1. J gave up 1 base and V 5 bases, and 7 bases lay outside the gene matches. Germline CDR1 and CDR2: MNHNY and SVGAGI (reference sequence). The CDR3 runs to 16 residues. The CDR3 sequence: CASSKRTGSSNQPQHF. The DNA of the CDR3 is TGTGCCAGCAGTAAGAGGACAGGGTCGAGCAATCAGCCCCAGCATTTT.

In regard to this clone: Sequence at one end of the junction differs from germline and may be a read error. The DNA for the CDR3 is TGCGCCGGCAGCCTGACTCGGGACCAGTACGAGCAGTACTTC. This encodes CAGSLTRDQYEQYF. V gene TRBV5-1 combines with J gene TRBJ2-7, with D perhaps matching TRBD1 or TRBD2 (5 bases each). Germline V gene data show CDR1 as SGHRS and CDR2 as YFSETQ. CDR3 size: 14 residues.

The rearrangement links TRBV27 to TRBJ2-7; weak D call: TRBD1 (5 bases). The germline gives CDR1 MNHEY, CDR2 SMNVEV (reference sequence). This CDR3 spans 13 amino acids. V lost 8 bases and J 0 bases, leaving 11 bases between the germline ends. This CDR3 reads CASVGHTSYEQYF. CDR3 nucleotide sequence: TGTGCCAGCGTTGGACACACCTCCTACGAGCAGTACTTC.

The gene calls are TRBV7-2 and TRBJ1-2; a weak D match, TRBD1 (5 bases). CDR1 is SGHTA, CDR2 FQGNSA, per germline. Trimming took 0 bases from V and 6 from J, leaving 14 bases between them. CDR3 length: 15 residues. The CDR3 nucleotides are TGTGCCAGCAGCTTAGCCGGCGGGGGTATTAATGGCTACACCTTC. It yields the protein CASSLAGGGINGYTF.

The V gene is TRBV27, the J gene TRBJ1-1; TRBD1 matches 10 bases. The CDR3 length is 14 residues. Looked up from germline, CDR1 is MNHEY and CDR2 is SMNVEV (reference sequence). Trimming took 6 bases from V and 7 from J; bases not matched to a gene: 8. The CDR3 here is CASRRQGANNEAFF. The CDR3 coding sequence is TGTGCCAGCAGGAGACAGGGGGCTAATAATGAAGCTTTCTTT.

This clone was detected only a few times. This sequence joins TRBV7-9 and TRBJ2-1; D might be TRBD2 (6 bases). Trimming took 3 bases from V and 6 from J, leaving 9 bases between them. Germline V CDR1 and CDR2: SEHNR, FQNEAQ (reference sequence). The CDR3 totals 13 residues. The CDR3 reads CASSFLAINEQFF. As DNA, the CDR3 is TGTGCCAGCAGCTTTCTAGCGATCAATGAGCAGTTCTTC.

The chain combines TRBV7-2 with TRBJ1-1; D might be TRBD1 (6 bases). Germline CDR1 reads SGHTA; CDR2 reads FQGNSA. With 6 bases removed from V and 1 base from J, the gap between germline ends came to 12 bases. CDR3 size: 14 residues. The CDR3 reads CASRPTGQNTEAFF. The CDR3 DNA is TGTGCCAGCAGGCCTACGGGACAGAACACTGAAGCTTTCTTT.